This TCR beta chain was captured by sequencing in a study of control samples from healthy donors and cancer patients. The table came from immunoSEQ multiplex PCR; TCRdb's copy has only in-frame clones and leaves some out. The data show fewer than 200,000 clones, around 93% seen once. A single count supports this clone. The germline V gene encodes CDR1 SGHNT and CDR2 YENEEA. V was pared by 4 bases and J by 8 bases, with 11 bases of the junction left unmatched. The CDR3 is made up of 15 amino acids. The chain carries TRBV11-3 and TRBJ2-1; 7 positions agree with TRBD2. This clonotype originated in a woman aged 55-69 years in good health. Sequenced input: blood. CDR3: CASSSGLDFSDEQFF. The CDR3 DNA sequence: TGTGCCAGCAGCTCCGGACTAGATTTCAGCGATGAGCAGTTCTTC.